This TCR beta chain was sequenced during a study of blood T cell repertoires in COVID-19. Study details: Samples of COVID-19 (acute and convalescent) were obtained from the United States, Italy and Spain.

The CDR3 is made up of 13 amino acids. V shed 5 bases, J shed 8 bases, and the junction held 6 bases outside the gene matches. Germline V gene sequence: CDR1 LGHDT, CDR2 YNNKEL (reference sequence). A case of COVID-19 had been met by exposed participants within 2 weeks before study entry. TCRdb's copy holds only in-frame clones and misses some; the assay was immunoSEQ multiplex PCR. The data hold about 300,000 clones, with around 92% observed a single time. The specimen sequenced was PBMCs or T cells enriched from blood (not recorded which). The genes are TRBV3-1 (or the pseudogene TRBV3-2) and TRBJ1-2, with 9 bases identical to TRBD1. The source of this sequence is a woman between 45 and 60 years old who had been exposed to COVID-19. The CDR3: CASSFDRGFGYTF. DNA of the CDR3: TGTGCCAGCAGCTTTGACAGGGGGTTCGGCTACACCTTC.